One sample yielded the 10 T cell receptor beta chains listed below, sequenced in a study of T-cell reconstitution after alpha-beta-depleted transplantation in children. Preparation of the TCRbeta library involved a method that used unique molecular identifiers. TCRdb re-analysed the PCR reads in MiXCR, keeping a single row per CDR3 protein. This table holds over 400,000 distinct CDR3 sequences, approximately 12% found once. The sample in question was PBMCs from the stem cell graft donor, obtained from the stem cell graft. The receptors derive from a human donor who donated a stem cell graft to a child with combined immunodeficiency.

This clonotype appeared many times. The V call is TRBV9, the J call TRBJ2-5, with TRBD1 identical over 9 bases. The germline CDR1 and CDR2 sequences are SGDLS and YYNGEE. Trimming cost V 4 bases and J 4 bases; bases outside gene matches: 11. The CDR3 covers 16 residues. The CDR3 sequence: CASSLNPQGAGETQYF. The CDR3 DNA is TGTGCCAGCAGCCTAAACCCACAGGGGGCTGGAGAGACCCAGTACTTC.

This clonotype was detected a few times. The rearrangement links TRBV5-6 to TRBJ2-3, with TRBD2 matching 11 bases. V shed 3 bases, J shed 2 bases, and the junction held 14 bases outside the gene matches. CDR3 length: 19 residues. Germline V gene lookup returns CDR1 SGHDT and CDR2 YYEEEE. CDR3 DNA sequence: TGTGCCAGCAGCTCGGCGGGACTAGCGGTGGGGGTGTACACAGATACGCAGTATTTT. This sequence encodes CASSSAGLAVGVYTDTQYF.

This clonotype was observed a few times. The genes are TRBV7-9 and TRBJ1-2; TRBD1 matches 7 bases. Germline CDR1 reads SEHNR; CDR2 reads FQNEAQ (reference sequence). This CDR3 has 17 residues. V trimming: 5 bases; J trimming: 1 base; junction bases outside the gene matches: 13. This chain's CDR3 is CASSPKGDSRDNYGYTF. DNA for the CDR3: TGTGCCAGCAGCCCAAAAGGGGACAGTCGGGATAACTATGGCTACACCTTC.

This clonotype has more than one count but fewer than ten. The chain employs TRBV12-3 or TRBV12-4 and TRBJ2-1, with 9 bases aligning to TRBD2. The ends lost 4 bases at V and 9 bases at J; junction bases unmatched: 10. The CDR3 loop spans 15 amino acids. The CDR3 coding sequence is TGTGCCAGCAGTTATAGCGGGGGAGGTGAAGGTGAGCAGTTCTTC. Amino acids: CASSYSGGGEGEQFF.

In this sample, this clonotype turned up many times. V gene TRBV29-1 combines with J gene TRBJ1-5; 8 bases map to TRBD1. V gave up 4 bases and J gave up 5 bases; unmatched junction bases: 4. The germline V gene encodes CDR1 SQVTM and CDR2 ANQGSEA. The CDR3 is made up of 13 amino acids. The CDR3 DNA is TGCAGCGTTGCTGACAGGGGCGATCAGCCCCAGCATTTT. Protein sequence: CSVADRGDQPQHF.

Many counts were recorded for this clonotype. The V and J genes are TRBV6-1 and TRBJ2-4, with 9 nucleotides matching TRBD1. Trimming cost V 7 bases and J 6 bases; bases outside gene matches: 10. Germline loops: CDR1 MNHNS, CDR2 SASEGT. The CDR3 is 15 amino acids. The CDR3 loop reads CASNSGTGFGNIQYF. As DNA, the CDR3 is TGTGCCAGCAACTCCGGGACAGGGTTCGGAAACATTCAGTACTTC.

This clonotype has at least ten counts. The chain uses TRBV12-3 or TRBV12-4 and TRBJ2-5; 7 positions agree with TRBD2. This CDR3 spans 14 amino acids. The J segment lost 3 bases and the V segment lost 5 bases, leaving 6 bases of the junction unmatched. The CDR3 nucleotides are TGTGCCAGCAGTATCGCGGGGAGGGAAGAGACCCAGTACTTC. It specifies CASSIAGREETQYF.

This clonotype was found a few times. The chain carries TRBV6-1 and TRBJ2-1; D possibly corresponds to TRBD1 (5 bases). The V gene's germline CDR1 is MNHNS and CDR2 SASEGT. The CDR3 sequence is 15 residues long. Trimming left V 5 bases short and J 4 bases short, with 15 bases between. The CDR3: CASSIGWGQYNEQFF. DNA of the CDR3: TGTGCCAGCAGTATCGGGTGGGGCCAATACAATGAGCAGTTCTTC.

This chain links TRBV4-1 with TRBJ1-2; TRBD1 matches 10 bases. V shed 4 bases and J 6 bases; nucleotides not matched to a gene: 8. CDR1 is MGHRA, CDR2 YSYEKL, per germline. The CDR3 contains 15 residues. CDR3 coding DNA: TGCGCCAGCAGCCGACCGGGACAGGGGAATAATGGCTACACCTTC. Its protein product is CASSRPGQGNNGYTF.

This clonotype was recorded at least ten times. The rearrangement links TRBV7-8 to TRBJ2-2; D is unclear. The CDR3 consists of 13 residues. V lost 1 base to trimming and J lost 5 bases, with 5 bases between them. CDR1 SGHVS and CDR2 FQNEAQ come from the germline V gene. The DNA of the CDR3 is TGTGCCAGCAGCTTAGGGTATACCGGGGAGCTGTTTTTT. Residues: CASSLGYTGELFF.